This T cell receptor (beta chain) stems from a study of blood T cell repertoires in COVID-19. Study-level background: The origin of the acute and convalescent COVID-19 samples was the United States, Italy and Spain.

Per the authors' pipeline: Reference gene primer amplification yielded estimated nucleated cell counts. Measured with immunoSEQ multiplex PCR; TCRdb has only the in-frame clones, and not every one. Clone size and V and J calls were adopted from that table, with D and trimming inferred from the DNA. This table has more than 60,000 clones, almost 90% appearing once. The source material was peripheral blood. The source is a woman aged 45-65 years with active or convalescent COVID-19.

CDR3 protein: CASSQDPVLAGVISGELFF. The CDR3 DNA sequence: TGCGCCAGCAGCCAAGATCCCGTACTAGCGGGAGTCATATCCGGGGAGCTGTTTTTT. The chain combines TRBV4-1 with TRBJ2-2; 11 bases align to TRBD2. V lost 0 bases, J lost 6 bases, and 12 bases stayed unmatched. Germline CDR1 is MGHRA and CDR2 is YSYEKL. This CDR3 is built from 19 residues.